Below, 18 T cell receptor beta chains from the same sample are listed, as sequenced in a study of human T cells and chemical hapten exposure. Regarding time point: pre-sensitization, week 0. The treatment here: therapeutic diphenylcyclopropenone sensitization with weekly scalp DPC. TCRdb independently ran MiXCR on the RACE reads; one entry per CDR3 protein. The table has about 40,000 distinct CDR3 sequences, about 11% seen once. Specimen: whole blood, collected in connection with sensitization to the hapten diphenylcyclopropenone (DPC). Receptors originate from a man under 40 with alopecia areata. Some clones in this sample may be carry-over from other donors' samples.

This rearrangement joins TRBV6-2 or TRBV6-3 to TRBJ2-1; D call uncertain. This CDR3 contains 15 residues. Trimming removed 2 bases at V and 6 bases at J, with 14 bases between. Germline V gives CDR1 MNHEY, CDR2 SVGEGT. CDR3 DNA: TGTGCCAGCAGTTACGTAAAGGGTTACGGCAATGAGCAGTTCTTC. Amino acid sequence: CASSYVKGYGNEQFF.

This clonotype occurred a few times. The rearrangement joins TRBV7-9 to TRBJ2-2; perhaps TRBD1 as D (5 bases). V was shortened by 0 bases and J by 1 base, with 15 bases between the two germline ends. The CDR3 has 18 residues. Germline V gene sequence: CDR1 SEHNR, CDR2 FQNEAQ (reference sequence). The CDR3 spells CASSLARPGWLNTGELFF. The CDR3 DNA sequence: TGTGCCAGCAGCTTAGCCCGTCCAGGGTGGCTGAACACCGGGGAGCTGTTTTTT.

The table lists this clonotype with a few counts. The chain couples TRBV7-3 to TRBJ1-1; D remains ambiguous. From germline, CDR1 is SGHTA and CDR2 FQGTGA. V was trimmed by 2 bases and J by 7 bases, leaving 11 bases between them. There are 13 residues in the CDR3. CDR3 region: CASSLVPPGEAFF. Written as DNA, the CDR3 is TGTGCCAGCAGCTTAGTCCCACCGGGTGAAGCTTTCTTT.

This chain uses TRBV20-1 with TRBJ2-1; D unresolved. CDR1 and CDR2 from the germline V gene are DFQATT and SNEGSKA (reference sequence). This CDR3 is built from 10 residues. Trimming pared 5 bases from V and 7 bases from J, leaving 6 bases between. CDR3 bases: TGCAGTGCTGTGAGGAATGAGCAGTTCTTC. It yields the protein CSAVRNEQFF.

Many counts were recorded for this clonotype. This sequence joins TRBV5-6 and TRBJ1-2; D is undetermined. Trimming left V 0 bases short and J 6 bases short, with 6 bases between. Germline CDR1 reads SGHDT; CDR2 reads YYEEEE. The CDR3 runs 12 residues. As DNA, the CDR3 is TGTGCCAGCAGCTTGGTGGTCGATGGCTACACCTTC. This translates into CASSLVVDGYTF. Looking up the rest from reference TRBV5-6 and TRBJ1-2 gives the full variable domain: DAGVTQSPTHLIKTRGQQVTLRCSPKSGHDTVSWYQQALGQGPQFIFQYYEEEERQRGNFPDRFSGHQFPNYSSELNVNALLLGDSALYLCASSLVVDGYTFGSGTRLTVV.

This clonotype turned up a few times. The chain links TRBV5-1 to TRBJ2-1; D is perhaps TRBD1 or TRBD2 (6 bases each). The V end was cut by 0 bases, the J end by 13 bases, with 20 bases between. Per germline, CDR1 SGHRS and CDR2 YFSETQ. The CDR3 is 15 amino acids. This chain's CDR3 is CASSLAILGGSPQFF. DNA for the CDR3: TGCGCCAGCAGCTTGGCGATCTTGGGGGGCTCCCCCCAGTTCTTC.

This clonotype was seen at least ten times. The V call is TRBV9, the J call TRBJ1-6; perhaps TRBD1 as D (5 bases). V lost 3 bases to trimming and J lost 12 bases, with 19 bases between them. Looked up from germline, CDR1 is SGDLS and CDR2 is YYNGEE. The CDR3 sequence is 15 residues long. The CDR3: CASSGDAAGYKPLHF. As DNA, the CDR3 is TGTGCCAGCAGCGGCGATGCGGCAGGGTACAAACCCCTCCACTTT.

This clonotype was detected many times. The rearrangement joins TRBV5-1 to TRBJ2-3; perhaps TRBD1 as D (5 bases). The CDR3 length is 15 residues. The V gene lost 5 bases and the J gene lost 1 base, with 14 bases spanning the gap. Germline loops: CDR1 SGHRS, CDR2 YFSETQ. The CDR3 sequence is CASSPNGHRTDTQYF. CDR3 in DNA: TGCGCCAGCAGTCCGAACGGACACCGCACAGATACGCAGTATTTT.

This clonotype was recorded a few times. The chain links TRBV20-1 to TRBJ2-3; possibly TRBD1 for D (5 bases). The CDR3 length is 16 residues. Germline V lookup: CDR1 DFQATT, CDR2 SNEGSKA (reference sequence). V was trimmed by 3 bases and J by 2 bases, leaving 18 bases between them. The CDR3 reads CSASVDTSSFTDTQYF. The CDR3 DNA reads as TGCAGTGCTAGTGTGGACACCTCCTCTTTCACAGATACGCAGTATTTT.

The chain employs TRBV10-1 and TRBJ2-5; perhaps TRBD1 as D (5 bases). V was clipped by 0 bases and J by 3 bases, with 8 bases between them. In germline, CDR1 is WNHNN, CDR2 SYGVQD (reference sequence). The CDR3 length is 14 residues. The CDR3, as DNA: TGCGCCAGCAGTGAGTCGGGCAGGGAAGAGACCCAGTACTTC. Translated, it gives CASSESGREETQYF.

Many counts were recorded for this clonotype. The genes are TRBV20-1 and TRBJ1-5, with TRBD1 as a possible D gene (5 bases). Germline V gives CDR1 DFQATT, CDR2 SNEGSKA (reference sequence). The CDR3 sequence is 12 residues long. The V and J ends lost 5 bases and 4 bases respectively, with 9 bases between them. The CDR3 spells CSAYPGNQPQHF. Written as DNA, the CDR3 is TGCAGTGCTTACCCAGGGAATCAGCCCCAGCATTTT.

This clonotype was recorded at least ten times. V usage is TRBV27 and J usage is TRBJ1-6, with D perhaps TRBD1 (6 bases). This CDR3 spans 17 amino acids. Germline CDR1 MNHEY, CDR2 SMNVEV (reference sequence). The V gene lost 6 bases and the J gene lost 0 bases, with 15 bases spanning the gap. In DNA form, the CDR3 reads TGTGCCAGCAGCCCACCACAGGGAATCTCCTATAATTCACCCCTCCACTTT. Protein: CASSPPQGISYNSPLHF.

This clonotype was observed a handful of times. This chain joins TRBV28 and TRBJ1-2, with D hard to call. CDR3 size: 12 residues. Germline values: CDR1 MDHEN, CDR2 SYDVKM. Trimming removed 3 bases from V and 6 bases from J, with 8 bases in between. CDR3 loop: CASSFRWDGYTF. Written as DNA, the CDR3 is TGTGCCAGCAGTTTCCGCTGGGATGGCTACACCTTC.

The sample holds many counts of this clonotype. V and J are TRBV12-3 or TRBV12-4 and TRBJ2-7; weak D call: TRBD1 (6 bases). This CDR3 has 15 residues. V gave up 1 base and J gave up 3 bases, with 13 bases separating them. The chain's CDR3 is CASSLGVRGVYEQYV. DNA of the CDR3: TGTGCCAGCAGTTTAGGGGTCAGGGGAGTCTACGAGCAGTACGTC.

There are a few counts of this clonotype. In DNA, the CDR3 is TGCAGCGTTGAAGCCAGCTCTGGGGCCAACGTCCTGACTTTC. Protein: CSVEASSGANVLTF. The chain combines TRBV29-1 with TRBJ2-6; D remains unclear. V lost 1 base and J 0 bases, leaving 4 bases between the germline ends. The CDR3 spans 14 residues. Germline CDR1 SQVTM, CDR2 ANQGSEA.

This clonotype appeared many times. The chain combines TRBV6-2 or TRBV6-3 with TRBJ1-5; 9 nucleotides agree with TRBD1. The trim removed 4 bases at V and 5 bases at J, leaving 15 bases unmatched. This CDR3 region has 18 residues. Germline assignment: CDR1 MNHEY and CDR2 SVGEGT. CDR3 sequence reads: CASSFDPIQGALDQPQHF. CDR3 nucleotide sequence: TGTGCCAGCAGTTTCGACCCTATACAGGGGGCCCTCGATCAGCCCCAGCATTTT.

This clonotype was seen ten or more times. Written as DNA, the CDR3 is TGTGCCAGCAGCTTAAGGTCCGGAGGCCATAATGAAAAACTGTTTTTT. This codes for CASSLRSGGHNEKLFF. The chain links TRBV11-2 to TRBJ1-4; no firm D call. The germline V and J ends were trimmed by 2 bases and 4 bases, with 14 bases remaining between them. Looked up from germline, CDR1 is SGHAT and CDR2 is FQNNGV. The CDR3 runs to 16 residues.

This clonotype appeared many times. The chain carries TRBV11-2 and TRBJ1-5; no clear D. Germline values: CDR1 SGHAT, CDR2 FQNNGV. CDR3 length: 15 amino acids. Between the trimmed V and J ends, which lost 5 bases and 0 bases, there was a span of 11 bases. For the CDR3, the DNA is TGTGCCAGCAGCCCGGACGGGGATAGCAATCAGCCCCAGCATTTT. Protein product: CASSPDGDSNQPQHF.